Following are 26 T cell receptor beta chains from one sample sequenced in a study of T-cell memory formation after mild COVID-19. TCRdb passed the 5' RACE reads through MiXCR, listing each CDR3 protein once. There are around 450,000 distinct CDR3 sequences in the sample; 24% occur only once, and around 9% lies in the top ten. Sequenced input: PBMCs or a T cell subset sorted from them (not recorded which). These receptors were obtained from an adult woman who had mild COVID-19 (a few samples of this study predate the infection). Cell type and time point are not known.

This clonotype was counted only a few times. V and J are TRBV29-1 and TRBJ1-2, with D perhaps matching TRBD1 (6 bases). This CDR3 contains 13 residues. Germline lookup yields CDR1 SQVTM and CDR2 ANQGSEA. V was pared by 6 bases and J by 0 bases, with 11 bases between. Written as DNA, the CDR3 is TGCAGCGTGGGGGACACCGCTAACTATGGCTACACCTTC. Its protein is CSVGDTANYGYTF.

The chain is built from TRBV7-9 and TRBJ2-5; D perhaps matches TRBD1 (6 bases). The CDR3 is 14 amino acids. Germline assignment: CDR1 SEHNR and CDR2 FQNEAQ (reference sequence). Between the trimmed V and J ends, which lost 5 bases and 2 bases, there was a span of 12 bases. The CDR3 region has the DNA TGTGCCAGCAGCCACAGGGTGCAACAAGAGACCCAGTACTTC. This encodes CASSHRVQQETQYF.

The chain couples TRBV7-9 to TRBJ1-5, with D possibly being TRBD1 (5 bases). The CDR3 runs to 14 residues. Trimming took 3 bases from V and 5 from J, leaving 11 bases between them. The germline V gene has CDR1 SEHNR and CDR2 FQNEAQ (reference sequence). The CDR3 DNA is TGTGCCAGCAGCTTCCTAGGGGATGATCAGCCCCAGCATTTT. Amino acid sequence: CASSFLGDDQPQHF.

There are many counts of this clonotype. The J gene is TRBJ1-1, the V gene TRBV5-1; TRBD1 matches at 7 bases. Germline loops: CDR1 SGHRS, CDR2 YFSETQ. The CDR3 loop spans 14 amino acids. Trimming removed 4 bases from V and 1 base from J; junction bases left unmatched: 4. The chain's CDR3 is CASSPGQTNTEAFF. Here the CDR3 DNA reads TGCGCCAGCAGCCCGGGACAGACGAACACTGAAGCTTTCTTT.

The CDR3, as DNA: TGTGCCACCCGCGGCCGCCTCCCCGACAGGACAGATACGCAGTATTTT. Protein sequence: CATRGRLPDRTDTQYF. The rearrangement uses TRBV12-3 or TRBV12-4 and TRBJ2-3; D might be TRBD1 (6 bases). V was cut by 10 bases and J by 3 bases, with 23 bases left in between. The CDR3 extends over 16 amino acids.

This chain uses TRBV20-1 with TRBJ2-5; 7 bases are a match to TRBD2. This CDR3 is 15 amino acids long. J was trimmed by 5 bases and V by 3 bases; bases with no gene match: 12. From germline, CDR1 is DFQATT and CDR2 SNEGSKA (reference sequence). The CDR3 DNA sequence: TGCAGTGCTAGTATGGCGCGGGGGAGTTTGGAGACCCAGTACTTC. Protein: CSASMARGSLETQYF.

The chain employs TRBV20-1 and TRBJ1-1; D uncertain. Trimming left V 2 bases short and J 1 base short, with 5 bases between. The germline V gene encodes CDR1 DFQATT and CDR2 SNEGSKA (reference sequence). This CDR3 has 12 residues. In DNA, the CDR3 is TGCAGTGCTAGACTAGGGAACACTGAAGCTTTCTTT. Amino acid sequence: CSARLGNTEAFF.

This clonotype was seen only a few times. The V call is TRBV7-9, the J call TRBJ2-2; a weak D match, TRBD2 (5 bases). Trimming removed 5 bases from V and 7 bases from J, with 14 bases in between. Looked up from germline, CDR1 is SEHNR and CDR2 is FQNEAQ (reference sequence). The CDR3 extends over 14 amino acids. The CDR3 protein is CASSRSPAGGELFF. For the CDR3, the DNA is TGTGCCAGCAGCAGAAGCCCCGCGGGCGGGGAGCTGTTTTTT.

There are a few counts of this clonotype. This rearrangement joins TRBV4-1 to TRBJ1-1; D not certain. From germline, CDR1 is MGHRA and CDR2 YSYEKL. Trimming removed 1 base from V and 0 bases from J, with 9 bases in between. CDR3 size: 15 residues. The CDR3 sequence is CASSQGRRLNTEAFF. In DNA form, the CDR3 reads TGCGCCAGCAGCCAAGGCCGCCGACTGAACACTGAAGCTTTCTTT.

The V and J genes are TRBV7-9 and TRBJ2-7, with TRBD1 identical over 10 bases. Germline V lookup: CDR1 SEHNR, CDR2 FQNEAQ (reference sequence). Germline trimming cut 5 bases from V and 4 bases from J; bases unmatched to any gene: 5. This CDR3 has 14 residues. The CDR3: CASSRQGARYEQYF. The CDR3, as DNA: TGTGCCAGCAGCAGACAGGGGGCGAGGTACGAGCAGTACTTC.

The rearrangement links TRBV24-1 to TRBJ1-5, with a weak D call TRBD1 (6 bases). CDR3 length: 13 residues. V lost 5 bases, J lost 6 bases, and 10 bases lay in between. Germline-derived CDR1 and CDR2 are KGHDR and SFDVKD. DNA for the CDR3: TGTGCCACCAGTGGACAGGTCGGTCAGCCCCAGCATTTT. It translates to CATSGQVGQPQHF.

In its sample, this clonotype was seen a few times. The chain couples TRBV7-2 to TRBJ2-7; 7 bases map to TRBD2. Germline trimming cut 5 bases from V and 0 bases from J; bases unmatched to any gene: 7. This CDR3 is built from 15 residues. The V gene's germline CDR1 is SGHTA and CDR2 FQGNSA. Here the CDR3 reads CASSQVSGTSYEQYF. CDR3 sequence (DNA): TGTGCCAGCAGCCAGGTCAGCGGGACCTCCTACGAGCAGTACTTC.

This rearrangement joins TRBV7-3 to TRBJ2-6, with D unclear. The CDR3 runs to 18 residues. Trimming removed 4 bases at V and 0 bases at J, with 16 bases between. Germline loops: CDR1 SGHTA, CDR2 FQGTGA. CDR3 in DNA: TGTGCCAGCAGCTCCGAGGCCCGGACGGTCTCTGGGGCCAACGTCCTGACTTTC. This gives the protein CASSSEARTVSGANVLTF.

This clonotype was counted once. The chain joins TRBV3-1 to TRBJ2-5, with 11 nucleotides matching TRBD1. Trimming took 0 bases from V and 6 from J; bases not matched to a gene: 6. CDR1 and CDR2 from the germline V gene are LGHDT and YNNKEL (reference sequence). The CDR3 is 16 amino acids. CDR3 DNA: TGTGCCAGCAGCCAAGACTTGGACAGGGGGCGACAGACCCAGTACTTC. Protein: CASSQDLDRGRQTQYF.

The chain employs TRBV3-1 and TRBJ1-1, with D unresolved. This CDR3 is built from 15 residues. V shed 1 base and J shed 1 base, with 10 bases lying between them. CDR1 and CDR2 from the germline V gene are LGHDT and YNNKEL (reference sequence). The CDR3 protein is CASSQGFAGNTEAFF. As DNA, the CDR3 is TGTGCCAGCAGCCAAGGATTTGCAGGGAACACTGAAGCTTTCTTT. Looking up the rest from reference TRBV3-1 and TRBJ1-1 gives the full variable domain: DTAVSQTPKYLVTQMGNDKSIKCEQNLGHDTMYWYKQDSKKFLKIMFSYNNKELIINETVPNRFSPKSPDKAHLNLHINSLELGDSAVYFCASSQGFAGNTEAFFGQGTRLTVV.

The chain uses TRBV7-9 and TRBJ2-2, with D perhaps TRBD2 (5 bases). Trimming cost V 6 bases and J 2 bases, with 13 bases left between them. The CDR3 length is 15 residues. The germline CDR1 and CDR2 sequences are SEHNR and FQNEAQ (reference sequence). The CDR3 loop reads CASRVTITNTGELFF. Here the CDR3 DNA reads TGTGCCAGCAGGGTGACTATCACCAACACCGGGGAGCTGTTTTTT.

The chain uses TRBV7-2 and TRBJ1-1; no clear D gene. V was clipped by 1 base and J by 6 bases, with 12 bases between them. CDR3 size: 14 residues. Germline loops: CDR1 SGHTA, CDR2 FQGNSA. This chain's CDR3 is CASSLGGTRAEAFF. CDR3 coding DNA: TGTGCCAGCAGCTTAGGTGGCACCCGGGCTGAAGCTTTCTTT.

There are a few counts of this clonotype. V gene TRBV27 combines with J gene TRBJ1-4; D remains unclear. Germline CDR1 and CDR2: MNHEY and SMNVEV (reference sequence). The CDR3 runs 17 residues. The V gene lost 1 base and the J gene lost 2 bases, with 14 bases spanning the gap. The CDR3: CASSLYTTAGTNEKLFF. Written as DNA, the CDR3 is TGTGCCAGCAGTTTATATACAACGGCAGGTACTAATGAAAAACTGTTTTTT.

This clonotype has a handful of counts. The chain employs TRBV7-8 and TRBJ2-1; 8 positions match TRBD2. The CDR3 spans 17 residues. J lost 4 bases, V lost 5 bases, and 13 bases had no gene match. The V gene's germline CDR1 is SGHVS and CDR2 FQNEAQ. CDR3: CASSPNTWTSSYNEQFF. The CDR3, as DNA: TGTGCCAGCAGCCCTAATACTTGGACTAGCTCTTACAATGAGCAGTTCTTC.

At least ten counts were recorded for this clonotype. CDR3: CASSSPNLGQEKLFF. CDR3 sequence (DNA): TGTGCCAGCAGTTCCCCGAATTTAGGACAGGAAAAACTGTTTTTT. This rearrangement joins TRBV6-5 to TRBJ1-4; weak D call: TRBD1 (6 bases). This CDR3 has 15 amino acids. Trimming pared 4 bases from V and 8 bases from J, leaving 17 bases between. Germline CDR1 MNHEY, CDR2 SVGAGI.

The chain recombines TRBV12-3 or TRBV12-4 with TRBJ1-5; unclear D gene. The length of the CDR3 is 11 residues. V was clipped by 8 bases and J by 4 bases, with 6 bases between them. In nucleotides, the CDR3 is TGTGCCAGCGGCACGAATCAGCCCCAGCATTTT. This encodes CASGTNQPQHF.

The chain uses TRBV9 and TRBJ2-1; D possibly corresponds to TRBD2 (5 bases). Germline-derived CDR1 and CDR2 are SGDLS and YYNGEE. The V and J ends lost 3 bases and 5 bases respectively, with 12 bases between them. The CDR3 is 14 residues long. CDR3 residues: CASSAPTGNNEQFF. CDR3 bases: TGTGCCAGCAGCGCCCCGACGGGGAACAATGAGCAGTTCTTC.

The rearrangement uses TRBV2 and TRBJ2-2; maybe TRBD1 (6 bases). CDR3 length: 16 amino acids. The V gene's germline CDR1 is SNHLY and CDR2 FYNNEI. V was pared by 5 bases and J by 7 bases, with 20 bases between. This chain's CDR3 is CASSTPQGRVGGELFF. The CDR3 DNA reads TGTGCCAGCAGTACCCCACAGGGAAGAGTTGGCGGGGAGCTGTTTTTT.

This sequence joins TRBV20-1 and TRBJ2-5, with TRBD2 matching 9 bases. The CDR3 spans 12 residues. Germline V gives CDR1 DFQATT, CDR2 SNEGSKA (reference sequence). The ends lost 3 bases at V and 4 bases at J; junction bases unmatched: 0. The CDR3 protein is CSARTSGETQYF. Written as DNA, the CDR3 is TGCAGTGCTAGGACTAGCGGAGAGACCCAGTACTTC.

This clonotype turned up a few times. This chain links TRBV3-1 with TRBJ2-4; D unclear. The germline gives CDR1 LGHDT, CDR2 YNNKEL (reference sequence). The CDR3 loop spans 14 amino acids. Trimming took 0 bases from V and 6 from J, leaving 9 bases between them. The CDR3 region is CASSQDKPLNIQYF. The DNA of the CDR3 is TGTGCCAGCAGCCAAGATAAACCCCTAAACATTCAGTACTTC.

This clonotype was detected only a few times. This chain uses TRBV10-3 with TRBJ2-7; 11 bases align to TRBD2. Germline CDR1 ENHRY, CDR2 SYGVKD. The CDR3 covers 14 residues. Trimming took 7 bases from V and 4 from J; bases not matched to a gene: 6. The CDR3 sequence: CAIKSGLAVYEQYF. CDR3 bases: TGTGCCATCAAATCGGGACTAGCGGTTTACGAGCAGTACTTC.